This record concerns one TCR beta chain sequence. Its specificity is not known. This record comes from a study of T cell responses to AZD1222 COVID-19 vaccine. Study-wide results and limits: Spike-specific TCR breadth and depth were elevated following two AZD1222 doses. Baseline testing showed seropositivity in only a handful of AZD1222 recipients. The donor cohort was predominantly white British with a female majority, and clonal diversity may have been underestimated. CD4 TCRs covered the whole spike, strongest at regions 160-218 and 743-854.

Sequencing was performed with immunoSEQ multiplex PCR; in TCRdb, only in-frame clones are kept and a portion is missing. In the table there are about 150,000 clones, roughly nine tenths of which are singletons. CDR1 and CDR2 (germline): SGHRS, YFSETQ. V gave up 3 bases and J gave up 3 bases; unmatched junction bases: 0. The CDR3 covers 14 residues. The chain is built from TRBV5-1 and TRBJ2-4, with TRBD1 matching over 10 bases. The sample consisted of peripheral blood, taken 28 days after the second AZD1222 dose. This receptor was identified in an adult who received the AZD1222 COVID-19 vaccine. The CDR3 region has the DNA TGCGCCAGCAGCTGGGACAGGGGCAAAAACATTCAGTACTTC. Translation gives CASSWDRGKNIQYF.